One sample yielded the 19 T cell receptor beta chains listed below, sequenced in a study of OX40 agonist ivuxolimab in advanced cancers. The data were produced by immunoSEQ multiplex PCR, yet TCRdb's version contains in-frame clones alone and is incomplete. Altogether 20,000 to 30,000 clones are present, around 89% being singletons, with the ten largest covering about 33%. The material sequenced was CD4+ or CD8+ T cells sorted from blood, taken in a trial of the OX40 agonist ivuxolimab. The source is an adult with an advanced solid tumor such as melanoma, head and neck, liver or kidney cancer.

The chain uses TRBV7-8 and TRBJ1-2; possibly TRBD1 for D (6 bases). Trimming stripped 5 bases from V and 8 bases from J, with 12 bases between. Germline assignment: CDR1 SGHVS and CDR2 FQNEAQ. There are 12 residues in the CDR3. The CDR3 DNA is TGTGCCAGCAGCCCCAAGGGGGGCGGCTACACCTTC. This translates into CASSPKGGGYTF. Complete variable domain (other parts from reference TRBV7-8 and TRBJ1-2): GAGVSQSPRYKVAKRGQDVALRCDPISGHVSLFWYQQALGQGPEFLTYFQNEAQLDKSGLPSDRFFAERPEGSVSTLKIQRTQQEDSAVYLCASSPKGGGYTFGSGTRLTVV.

The V and J genes are TRBV9 and TRBJ2-1, with D uncertain. The CDR3 consists of 12 residues. CDR1 and CDR2 (germline): SGDLS, YYNGEE. V was cut by 0 bases and J by 9 bases, with 7 bases left in between. CDR3: CASSVEYSEQFF. In DNA, the CDR3 is TGTGCCAGCAGCGTAGAGTATAGTGAGCAGTTCTTC. The full variable domain, completed using reference TRBV9 and TRBJ2-1, is DSGVTQTPKHLITATGQRVTLRCSPRSGDLSVYWYQQSLDQGLQFLIQYYNGEERAKGNILERFSAQQFPDLHSELNLSSLELGDSALYFCASSVEYSEQFFGPGTRLTVL.

The chain recombines TRBV29-1 with TRBJ1-2; no reliable D call. V was cut by 5 bases and J by 8 bases, with 18 bases left in between. Per the germline V gene, CDR1 is SQVTM and CDR2 is ANQGSEA. The CDR3 consists of 13 residues. Written as DNA, the CDR3 is TGCAGCGTTTTCGCCTACAGAGAAGAGGGCTACACCTTC. It encodes CSVFAYREEGYTF.

The V call is TRBV28, the J call TRBJ1-2; D is unclear. The CDR3 totals 15 residues. V gave up 4 bases and J gave up 1 base, with 13 bases separating them. Germline V gene data show CDR1 as MDHEN and CDR2 as SYDVKM. DNA of the CDR3: TGTGCCAGCAGTTCCCGCCTGGGCCGTAACTATGGCTACACCTTC. This encodes CASSSRLGRNYGYTF.

This clone was picked up one time. The chain has TRBV5-1 and TRBJ2-2; D is uncertain. The CDR3 length is 16 residues. The germline V gene has CDR1 SGHRS and CDR2 YFSETQ. V was pared by 4 bases and J by 2 bases, with 15 bases between. This CDR3 reads CASSPPAGINTGELFF. CDR3 nucleotide sequence: TGCGCCAGCAGCCCACCCGCAGGAATTAACACCGGGGAGCTGTTTTTT. The full variable domain, in which reference TRBV5-1 and TRBJ2-2 provide the parts outside the CDR3, is KAGVTQTPRYLIKTRGQQVTLSCSPISGHRSVSWYQQTPGQGLQFLFEYFSETQRNKGNFPGRFSGRQFSNSRSEMNVSTLELGDSALYLCASSPPAGINTGELFFGEGSRLTVL.

This rearrangement joins TRBV14 to TRBJ2-7; 10 bases are shared with TRBD1. The CDR3 length is 15 residues. Unmatched junction bases numbered 4, after V lost 1 base and J lost 4 bases. Germline lookup yields CDR1 SGHDN and CDR2 FVKESK. CDR3 sequence: CASSQVAGQGYEQYF. For the CDR3, the DNA is TGTGCCAGCAGCCAAGTCGCGGGACAGGGGTACGAGCAGTACTTC.

In this sample, this clone turned up a few times. CDR3 DNA: TGTGCCAGCAGCCCTTCTCTAGCGGGGGGAGGAGAGACCCAGTACTTC. Translation: CASSPSLAGGGETQYF. This chain uses TRBV13 with TRBJ2-5; TRBD2 agrees at 11 bases. The V gene end was trimmed by 5 bases and the J gene end by 4 bases; junction bases not matched to a gene: 9. Germline CDR1 and CDR2: PRHDT and FYEKMQ (reference sequence). The CDR3 has 16 amino acids.

This sequence joins TRBV4-1 and TRBJ2-5, with D possibly matching TRBD2 (5 bases). The CDR3 is made up of 14 amino acids. V lost 0 bases and J lost 4, with 9 bases in between. Germline V gives CDR1 MGHRA, CDR2 YSYEKL. Written as DNA, the CDR3 is TGCGCCAGCAGCCAAGAATCTGGGAGAGAGACCCAGTACTTC. It is translated as CASSQESGRETQYF.

This chain connects TRBV6-1 to TRBJ1-2; 7 bases are shared with TRBD1. Germline V gene data show CDR1 as MNHNS and CDR2 as SASEGT. The CDR3 contains 14 residues. J gave up 6 bases and V 6 bases, and 10 bases lay outside the gene matches. CDR3 sequence reads: CASRGGAGLDGYTF. DNA of the CDR3: TGTGCCAGCAGAGGGGGCGCGGGCCTTGATGGCTACACCTTC.

The chain combines TRBV19 with TRBJ2-7; no firm D call. Germline V lookup: CDR1 LNHDA, CDR2 SQIVND (reference sequence). Trimming cost V 3 bases and J 4 bases, with 13 bases left between them. The CDR3 is made up of 14 amino acids. The CDR3 DNA reads as TGTGCCAGTAGTATTTCATGGACCGGATACGAGCAGTACTTC. Translation gives CASSISWTGYEQYF. Looking up the rest from reference TRBV19 and TRBJ2-7 gives the full variable domain: DGGITQSPKYLFRKEGQNVTLSCEQNLNHDAMYWYRQDPGQGLRLIYYSQIVNDFQKGDIAEGYSVSREKKESFPLTVTSAQKNPTAFYLCASSISWTGYEQYFGPGTRLTVT.

The chain uses TRBV6-1 and TRBJ1-5, with D perhaps TRBD1 (5 bases). With 3 bases removed from V and 4 bases from J, the gap between germline ends came to 13 bases. CDR1 and CDR2 (germline): MNHNS, SASEGT. The CDR3 consists of 15 residues. The CDR3 DNA reads as TGTGCCAGCAGTGATCAAGGGGCGGCGAATCAGCCCCAGCATTTT. Translation gives CASSDQGAANQPQHF.

The CDR3 DNA follows: TGTGCCAGCAGTGAAGCGGGTCGTGGCTATGGCTACACCTTC. This gives the protein CASSEAGRGYGYTF. V gene TRBV6-1 combines with J gene TRBJ1-2; D is undetermined. The CDR3 is made up of 14 amino acids. Germline values: CDR1 MNHNS, CDR2 SASEGT. V lost 0 bases, J lost 4 bases, and 9 bases lay in between.

The V gene is TRBV10-2, the J gene TRBJ2-7; 7 positions match TRBD1. The germline gives CDR1 WSHSY, CDR2 SAAADI. The CDR3 extends over 11 amino acids. The ends lost 3 bases at V and 7 bases at J; junction bases unmatched: 0. CDR3: CASSDRGEQYF. The CDR3 bases are TGCGCCAGCAGTGACAGGGGGGAGCAGTACTTC.

V usage is TRBV5-6 and J usage is TRBJ2-3, with 7 bases matching TRBD2. The germline V gene encodes CDR1 SGHDT and CDR2 YYEEEE. There are 16 residues in the CDR3. Germline trimming cut 1 base from V and 0 bases from J; bases unmatched to any gene: 5. The CDR3 bases are TGTGCCAGCAGCTTGTTCGGCGGGGGTAGCACAGATACGCAGTATTTT. It codes for CASSLFGGGSTDTQYF.

This chain links TRBV6-6 with TRBJ2-3; the D is unclear. The CDR3 has 13 residues. Trimming pared 3 bases from V and 2 bases from J, leaving 6 bases between. Germline CDR1 MNHNY, CDR2 SVGAGI (reference sequence). The CDR3 region is CASSYVFTDTQYF. CDR3 coding DNA: TGTGCCAGCAGTTATGTTTTCACAGATACGCAGTATTTT.

The chain joins TRBV27 to TRBJ2-7; the D gene is possibly TRBD2 (5 bases). The CDR3 covers 15 residues. V was pared by 2 bases and J by 2 bases, with 13 bases between. CDR1 and CDR2 from the germline V gene are MNHEY and SMNVEV (reference sequence). CDR3: CASSLPSGNAYEQYF. DNA for the CDR3: TGTGCCAGCAGTTTACCCTCGGGAAACGCCTACGAGCAGTACTTC.

The chain couples TRBV6-5 to TRBJ1-1; D is ambiguous. The CDR3 covers 13 residues. Between the trimmed V and J ends, which lost 2 bases and 10 bases, there was a span of 14 bases. CDR1 is MNHEY and CDR2 is SVGAGI in the germline V gene. The CDR3 nucleotides read TGTGCCAGCAGTTACGGTGGGGAGAAAATAGCTTTCTTT. It yields the protein CASSYGGEKIAFF.

The CDR3 spells CASSDMGRANYGYTF. The CDR3 region has the DNA TGCGCCAGCAGCGACATGGGACGGGCGAACTATGGCTACACCTTC. The rearrangement joins TRBV5-1 to TRBJ1-2, with TRBD1 as a possible D gene (5 bases). V gave up 4 bases and J gave up 2 bases, with 15 bases separating them. The CDR3 is 15 amino acids. Germline CDR1 is SGHRS and CDR2 is YFSETQ. The full variable domain, its missing parts supplied by reference TRBV5-1 and TRBJ1-2, is KAGVTQTPRYLIKTRGQQVTLSCSPISGHRSVSWYQQTPGQGLQFLFEYFSETQRNKGNFPGRFSGRQFSNSRSEMNVSTLELGDSALYLCASSDMGRANYGYTFGSGTRLTVV.

The V gene is TRBV19, the J gene TRBJ1-3; unclear D gene. CDR3 size: 15 residues. V shed 7 bases and J shed 2 bases, with 15 bases lying between them. Germline CDR1 LNHDA, CDR2 SQIVND (reference sequence). CDR3 sequence reads: CASTLAGNTGNTIYF. The CDR3 DNA sequence: TGTGCCAGTACTCTTGCCGGGAACACTGGAAACACCATATATTTT.